This TCR beta chain is from a study of T cell responses to AZD1222 COVID-19 vaccine. General study results and limits: There were mostly white British donors and more females than males, and clonal diversity was possibly underestimated.

Method: immunoSEQ multiplex PCR; TCRdb's copy keeps in-frame clones and lacks some. The profile shows some 99,000 clones, around 84% of them singletons. As to this clone: Antigen: not known.

This CDR3 has 14 residues. Trimming cost V 6 bases and J 3 bases, with 14 bases left between them. Germline CDR1 and CDR2: LNHDA and SQIVND (reference sequence). The V call is TRBV19, the J call TRBJ1-2; no reliable D call. The sequences come from peripheral blood, collected 28 days after the second AZD1222 dose. This receptor was identified in an adult who received the AZD1222 COVID-19 vaccine. In DNA form, the CDR3 reads TGTGCCAGTAGGGAGGGAGGCATGGACTATGGCTACACCTTC. This encodes CASREGGMDYGYTF.